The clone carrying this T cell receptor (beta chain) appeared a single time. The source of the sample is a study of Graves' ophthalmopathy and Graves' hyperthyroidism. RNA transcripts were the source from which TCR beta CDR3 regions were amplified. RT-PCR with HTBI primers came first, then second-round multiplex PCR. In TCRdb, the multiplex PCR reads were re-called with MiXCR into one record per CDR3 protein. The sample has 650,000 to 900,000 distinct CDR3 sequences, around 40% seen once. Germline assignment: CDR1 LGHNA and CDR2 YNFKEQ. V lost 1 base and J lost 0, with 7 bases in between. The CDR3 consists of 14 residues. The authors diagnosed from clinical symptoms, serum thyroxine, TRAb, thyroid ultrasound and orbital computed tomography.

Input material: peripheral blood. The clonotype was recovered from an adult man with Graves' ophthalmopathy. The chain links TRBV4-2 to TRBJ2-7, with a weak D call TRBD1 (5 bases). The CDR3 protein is CASSQGGPSYEQYV. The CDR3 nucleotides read TGTGCCAGCAGCCAAGGGGGCCCCTCCTACGAGCAGTACGTC.